The rows below give T cell receptor beta chains drawn from one sample of a study of early T cells in non-severe SARS-CoV-2 infection. MiXCR, applied by TCRdb to the 5' RACE reads, yields one record per CDR3 protein. The sample consists of about 90,000 distinct CDR3 sequences, roughly 12% of them appearing once. The source was whole blood, collected at baseline. The source is an adult who was a healthcare worker with PCR-confirmed SARS-CoV-2 infection or an uninfected control (not recorded which). CDR3s include the opening cysteine and the closing phenylalanine or tryptophan. A D gene is named only where the DNA matches it firmly. Some rows mark clone size as missing; the rest say once, few, many or name a class of expanded clone.

v_gene	abundance	j_gene	d_gene	CDR3aa	CDR3nt
TRBV29-1	few	TRBJ2-1	TRBD1	CSVEAGRTGYSYNEQFF	TGCAGCGTTGAAGCGGGTAGGACAGGGTACTCCTACAATGAGCAGTTCTTC
TRBV29-1	few	TRBJ2-1	.	CSVQSSYYEQFF	TGCAGCGTTCAGAGTAGTTACTATGAGCAGTTCTTC
TRBV11-1	.	TRBJ2-7	.	CASSLVFGRTTYEQYF	TGTGCCAGCAGCTTAGTTTTCGGCAGGACGACCTACGAGCAGTACTTC
TRBV7-6	many	TRBJ2-2	TRBD2	CASSSRLAEGGELFF	TGTGCCAGCAGCTCCCGACTAGCCGAGGGCGGGGAGCTGTTTTTT
TRBV6-6	few	TRBJ1-3	.	CASSPVGNTIYF	TGTGCCAGCAGCCCCGTCGGAAACACCATATATTTT
TRBV18	.	TRBJ2-7	TRBD1	CASASLYSGQDFYEQYF	TGTGCCAGCGCCTCCTTGTACTCGGGACAGGATTTCTACGAGCAGTACTTC
TRBV5-5	many	TRBJ2-7	.	CASSRADYEQYF	TGTGCCAGCAGCCGAGCCGACTACGAGCAGTACTTC
TRBV18	.	TRBJ1-2	.	CASSPDSGYTF	TGTGCCAGCTCACCAGATAGTGGCTACACCTTC
TRBV10-1	.	TRBJ2-7	.	CASSEGVSYEQYF	TGCGCCAGCAGTGAGGGCGTCTCCTACGAGCAGTACTTC
TRBV18	many	TRBJ1-6	.	CASSPLDGNNSPLHF	TGTGCCAGCTCACCTCTGGACGGTAATAATTCACCCCTCCACTTT
TRBV19	many	TRBJ2-2	TRBD1	CASSPDRGPNTGELFF	TGTGCCAGTAGTCCCGACAGGGGGCCGAACACCGGGGAGCTGTTTTTT
TRBV7-3	few	TRBJ2-2	TRBD1	CASTTGQGNTGELFF	TGTGCCAGCACCACGGGACAGGGCAACACCGGGGAGCTGTTTTTT
TRBV7-3	.	TRBJ1-3	.	CASSRQGGSGNTIYF	TGTGCCAGCAGCCGCCAAGGGGGCTCTGGAAACACCATATATTTT
TRBV30	few	TRBJ1-2	.	CAWSVGTSYGYTF	TGTGCCTGGAGTGTCGGGACGTCCTATGGCTACACCTTC
TRBV20-1	.	TRBJ2-5	TRBD1	CSAARGTGGQETQYF	TGCAGTGCTGCCCGGGGGACAGGGGGCCAAGAGACCCAGTACTTC
TRBV11-2	.	TRBJ1-5	.	CASSIGSLGNQPQHF	TGTGCCAGCAGCATTGGCAGTTTAGGCAATCAGCCCCAGCATTTT
TRBV12-3/TRBV12-4	few	TRBJ1-6	.	CASRPTGYNSPLHF	TGTGCCAGCAGGCCGACAGGCTATAATTCACCCCTCCACTTT
TRBV7-8	once	TRBJ2-1	TRBD2	CASSLERPLTSGWEIEQFF	TGTGCCAGCAGCTTAGAGAGGCCCCTAACTAGCGGGTGGGAGATTGAGCAGTTCTTC
TRBV12-3/TRBV12-4	.	TRBJ2-1	TRBD2	CASSLETSGGAAEQFF	TGTGCCAGCAGTTTAGAGACTAGCGGGGGGGCCGCTGAGCAGTTCTTC
TRBV3-1	once	TRBJ2-7	TRBD2	CASSFGTSEYEQYF	TGTGCCAGCAGCTTCGGCACTAGCGAGTACGAGCAGTACTTC
TRBV7-9	.	TRBJ2-1	.	CASSLSPDEQFF	TGTGCCAGCAGCTTATCCCCGGATGAGCAGTTCTTC
TRBV5-1	many	TRBJ2-7	TRBD2	CASSLGSAGATYEQYF	TGCGCCAGCAGCTTGGGATCGGCGGGAGCCACCTACGAGCAGTACTTC